Listed below are T cell receptor beta chains from one sample, sequenced in a study of blood T cell repertoires in COVID-19. Only in-frame clones appear in the TCRdb table, and some are missing; sequencing was by immunoSEQ multiplex PCR. The sample shows approximately 150,000 clones, 82% of them seen only once. The material sequenced was PBMCs or T cells enriched from blood (not recorded which). The source of these receptors is a man in his 60s who had recovered from COVID-19. Both conserved end residues are part of each CDR3. Fields, in order: CDR3 protein, CDR3 DNA, J gene, D gene, V gene, clone size. A D gene is named only where the DNA matches it firmly. The listing skips clone size in some rows; elsewhere it reads once, few, many or a size class.

CASTTGSNQPQHF,TGTGCCAGCACGACAGGCTCGAATCAGCCCCAGCATTTT,TRBJ1-5,NA,TRBV12-3/TRBV12-4,NA
CASSYRSADRTDTQYF,TGTGCCAGCAGTTACAGGTCAGCGGACCGCACAGATACGCAGTATTTT,TRBJ2-3,NA,TRBV6-5,NA
CASSVEIAGSFPSYNEQFF,TGTGCCAGCAGCGTAGAGATAGCGGGAAGCTTTCCCTCCTACAATGAGCAGTTCTTC,TRBJ2-1,TRBD2,TRBV9,NA
CASSPAASTTSSYNEQFF,TGTGCCAGCTCCCCGGCCGCCTCAACGACAAGCTCCTACAATGAGCAGTTCTTC,TRBJ2-1,NA,TRBV18,NA
CASSRSGSGMVNEQFF,TGCGCCAGCAGCCGTTCTGGTAGCGGGATGGTGAATGAGCAGTTCTTC,TRBJ2-1,TRBD2,TRBV5-1,NA
CASSSGGGQLKNIQYF,TGTGCCAGCAGCTCTGGGGGCGGACAGTTGAAAAACATTCAGTACTTC,TRBJ2-4,NA,TRBV5-4,NA
CASSKVRLVEGQDGEQYF,TGTGCCAGCAGCAAAGTCAGGTTAGTTGAGGGACAGGACGGTGAGCAGTACTTC,TRBJ2-7,NA,TRBV21-1,once
CATSDSGELYGYTF,TGTGCCACCAGTGACTCAGGGGAACTCTATGGCTACACCTTC,TRBJ1-2,NA,TRBV24-1,NA
CASSSPAGWTEAFF,TGTGCCAGTAGTAGCCCAGCGGGGTGGACTGAAGCTTTCTTT,TRBJ1-1,NA,TRBV19,NA
CASSVGTSGNQPQHF,TGTGCCAGTAGCGTCGGGACATCTGGCAATCAGCCCCAGCATTTT,TRBJ1-5,NA,TRBV19,NA
CASSLVPEGYEQYF,TGTGCCAGCAGCTTAGTCCCTGAGGGCTACGAGCAGTACTTC,TRBJ2-7,NA,TRBV7-2,once
CAWTVGGQGYTF,TGTGCCTGGACTGTGGGGGGGCAAGGCTACACCTTC,TRBJ1-2,NA,TRBV30,NA
CASSLAVGRGAFF,TGTGCCAGCAGCTTAGCGGTGGGGAGAGGGGCTTTCTTT,TRBJ1-1,NA,TRBV7-2,NA
CASSTRQVSGANVLTF,TGTGCCAGCAGCACAAGACAGGTCTCTGGGGCCAACGTCCTGACTTTC,TRBJ2-6,NA,TRBV7-8,NA
CASSIFAGQGGSQPQHF,TGTGCCAGTAGTATCTTTGCGGGACAGGGTGGGAGTCAGCCCCAGCATTTT,TRBJ1-5,TRBD1,TRBV19,NA
CARRAQGLEAQQYF,TGTGCCCGAAGGGCCCAGGGATTAGAAGCCCAGCAGTACTTC,TRBJ2-7,NA,TRBV28,few
CASSLEGVSYEQYF,TGTGCCAGCAGCTTAGAAGGGGTCTCCTACGAGCAGTACTTC,TRBJ2-7,NA,TRBV13,NA
CASSPGRPRDSYEQYF,TGTGCCAGCAGTCCAGGACGGCCGAGGGACTCCTACGAGCAGTACTTC,TRBJ2-7,NA,TRBV27,NA
CSVGLARGNEQFF,TGCAGCGTCGGACTAGCAAGGGGGAATGAGCAGTTCTTC,TRBJ2-1,TRBD2,TRBV29-1,once
CASRNSGTSRGNLYGYTF,TGTGCCAGTAGAAATTCCGGGACATCAAGGGGCAACCTATATGGCTACACCTTC,TRBJ1-2,NA,TRBV19,few
CASSLRTSGVDTQYF,TGTGCCAGCAGCCTCCGGACTAGCGGGGTGGATACGCAGTATTTT,TRBJ2-3,TRBD2,TRBV3-1/TRBV3-2,NA
CASTLTGAFDQPQHF,TGTGCCAGCACTCTGACAGGGGCATTTGATCAGCCCCAGCATTTT,TRBJ1-5,TRBD1,TRBV6-5,NA
CASSITRGHSSFPDQPQHF,TGTGCCAGTAGTATTACTCGGGGACATTCTTCATTCCCGGATCAGCCCCAGCATTTT,TRBJ1-5,NA,TRBV19,NA
CASNPPGTLWAFF,TGTGCCAGCAACCCACCTGGGACATTGTGGGCTTTCTTT,TRBJ1-1,NA,TRBV28,once
CSASGGQEHYNEQFF,TGCAGTGCTAGTGGAGGGCAGGAACACTACAATGAGCAGTTCTTC,TRBJ2-1,NA,TRBV20-1,NA
CASSLTGSLGYGYTF,TGTGCCAGCAGCTTGACAGGGTCACTAGGGTATGGCTACACCTTC,TRBJ1-2,NA,TRBV5-6,NA
CASSLVGRVPFGDTQYF,TGTGCCAGCAGCTTGGTGGGCAGGGTTCCTTTCGGAGATACGCAGTATTTT,TRBJ2-3,NA,TRBV7-2,NA
CASSYRGLSYEQYF,TGTGCCAGCAGTTACAGGGGACTCTCCTACGAGCAGTACTTC,TRBJ2-7,NA,TRBV6-5,NA
CASDKGPGQGVEKLFF,TGTGCCAGCGACAAGGGACCGGGACAGGGGGTTGAAAAACTGTTTTTT,TRBJ1-4,TRBD1,TRBV2,once
CASRPEGSRGEKLFF,TGCGCCAGCAGACCCGAGGGCAGCCGGGGTGAAAAACTGTTTTTT,TRBJ1-4,NA,TRBV5-1,NA
CASSVVSGYSSYNEQFF,TGTGCCAGCAGCGTAGTTAGCGGATACAGCTCCTACAATGAGCAGTTCTTC,TRBJ2-1,NA,TRBV9,NA